Below, one TCR beta chain is given with its context. Its antigen is not known. The data are from a study of cytomegalovirus exposure and HLA in healthy donors. At the level of the study: The roughly 120 validation repertoires were reported in a later analysis to have been generated on the same platform as the approximately 700 first-cohort repertoires. Findings and caveats of the study: A subsequent analysis found that TCR clusters from the first cohort also tended to co-occur in the 130 or so validation repertoires, with 90% to 95% of cluster scores above 0. The study labeled about 160 TCR beta chains cytomegalovirus-associated.

Trimming removed 6 bases at V and 12 bases at J, with 21 bases between. CDR3 length: 13 amino acids. Germline V lookup: CDR1 LNHNV, CDR2 YYDKDF (reference sequence). Data came from immunoSEQ multiplex PCR; TCRdb stores just in-frame clones and leaves some out. The table includes approximately 280,000 clones, approximately 87% detected once. The sequence derives from a young woman in good health and CMV-seronegative. This chain joins TRBV15 and TRBJ2-7; D may be TRBD2 (5 bases). The sample taken for sequencing was PBMCs. This CDR3 reads CATRPGMSIALYF. Here the CDR3 DNA reads TGTGCCACCAGACCGGGGATGTCCATCGCTCTGTACTTC. The entire variable domain, with the rest obtained from reference TRBV15 and TRBJ2-7, is as follows: DAMVIQNPRYQVTQFGKPVTLSCSQTLNHNVMYWYQQKSSQAPKLLFHYYDKDFNNEADTPDNFQSRRPNTSFCFLDIRSPGLGDTAMYLCATRPGMSIALYFGPGTRLTVT.